These 6 T cell receptor beta chains were all obtained from the same sample, sequenced in a study of blood T cell repertoires in COVID-19. Some clones are missing from TCRdb's copy, which holds only in-frame ones; the method was immunoSEQ multiplex PCR. The top ten clones hold around 18% of a sample with a few hundred thousand clones, approximately 92% of them seen once. Input material: PBMCs or T cells enriched from blood (not recorded which). The receptor set was obtained from a woman aged 25-40 years who had recovered from COVID-19.

The V gene is TRBV19, the J gene TRBJ1-2; TRBD1 matches at 8 bases. Germline trimming cut 5 bases from V and 4 bases from J; bases unmatched to any gene: 9. Germline V gene lookup returns CDR1 LNHDA and CDR2 SQIVND (reference sequence). The CDR3 sequence is 15 residues long. As DNA, the CDR3 is TGTGCCAGTAGTCCTGGGACAGGTTATCCCTATGGCTACACCTTC. It encodes CASSPGTGYPYGYTF.

Comment on this clone: This sample also contains other DNA sequences that code for the same CDR3. This chain joins TRBV5-8 and TRBJ1-1, with a weak D call TRBD1 (5 bases). V gave up 1 base and J gave up 1 base, with 5 bases separating them. Germline CDR1 is SGHTS and CDR2 is YDEGEE. CDR3 size: 13 residues. As DNA, the CDR3 is TGTGCCAGCAGCTTGACAGGGAACACTGAAGCTTTCTTT. It is translated as CASSLTGNTEAFF.

The rearrangement joins TRBV5-4 to TRBJ2-5; perhaps TRBD2 as D (5 bases). The CDR3 loop spans 14 amino acids. CDR1 is SGHNT, CDR2 YYREEE, per germline (reference sequence). Trimming pared 0 bases from V and 5 bases from J, leaving 11 bases between. CDR3 region: CASSLATRVETQYF. DNA of the CDR3: TGTGCCAGCAGCTTGGCTACGAGGGTTGAGACCCAGTACTTC.

There are a few counts of this clone. This sample includes further DNA sequences coding for the same CDR3. The chain is built from TRBV7-3 and TRBJ2-1, with a possible D match to TRBD1 (6 bases). The length of the CDR3 is 13 residues. Trimming cost V 3 bases and J 4 bases, with 7 bases left between them. Germline-derived CDR1 and CDR2 are SGHTA and FQGTGA. The DNA of the CDR3 is TGTGCCAGCAGCTTGGACAGATACAATGAGCAGTTCTTC. Translating it yields CASSLDRYNEQFF. The whole variable domain, filled in from reference TRBV7-3 and TRBJ2-1, reads GAGVSQTPSNKVTEKGKYVELRCDPISGHTALYWYRQSLGQGPEFLIYFQGTGAADDSGLPNDRFFAVRPEGSVSTLKIQRTERGDSAVYLCASSLDRYNEQFFGPGTRLTVL.

The chain has TRBV28 and TRBJ2-1; 8 nucleotides agree with TRBD2. Germline values: CDR1 MDHEN, CDR2 SYDVKM. This CDR3 has 15 residues. The junction had 7 bases not matched to a gene; V was cut back by 6 bases and J by 3 bases. CDR3 protein: CASRSGGVLYNEQFF. Here the CDR3 DNA reads TGTGCCAGCAGATCCGGGGGGGTTCTCTACAATGAGCAGTTCTTC.

The J gene is TRBJ2-1, the V gene TRBV2; perhaps TRBD2 as D (6 bases). Germline lookup yields CDR1 SNHLY and CDR2 FYNNEI. The ends were cut back, 6 bases at V and 2 bases at J, with 11 bases in the middle. The CDR3 length is 14 residues. CDR3 DNA sequence: TGTGCCAGCAGGGATAGCGGTACCTACAATGAGCAGTTCTTC. Amino acids: CASRDSGTYNEQFF.